The clone carrying this T cell receptor (beta chain) was seen at least ten times. These data are taken from a study of T-cell memory formation after mild COVID-19. There are 14 residues in the CDR3. The germline CDR1 and CDR2 sequences are SGHTA and FQGTGA. With 3 bases clipped from V and 3 bases from J, the junction kept 1 base outside the gene matches. MiXCR, run by TCRdb on the 5' RACE reads, gives a single entry per CDR3 protein. This sample has roughly 35,000 distinct CDR3 sequences; about 7.7% occur once, and the top ten carry 25% to 30%. The source material was PBMCs or a T cell subset sorted from them (not recorded which). This TCR derives from a man aged 18 to 35 who had mild COVID-19 (a few samples of this study predate the infection). Cell type and time point are not known. This rearrangement joins TRBV7-3 to TRBJ2-3, with 9 bases identical to TRBD2. The CDR3 region is CASSFGLATDTQYF. The CDR3 bases are TGTGCCAGCAGCTTCGGACTAGCGACAGATACGCAGTATTTT.